This TCR beta chain appears in the sequencing data of a study of shared clonotypes between healthy human individuals. Profiling relied on immunoSEQ multiplex PCR, and the TCRdb table lists in-frame clones only, not all of them. Of about 1.5 million clones listed, 98% are singletons. The germline gives CDR1 SEHNR, CDR2 FQNEAQ (reference sequence). The CDR3 covers 12 residues. Unmatched junction bases numbered 2, after V lost 4 bases and J lost 11 bases. This clone appeared once. Sequenced sample: naive CD4+ T cells sorted from blood. Subset indicated: CD45RA+ positively selected. The chain links TRBV7-9 to TRBJ1-4; 9 bases are a match to TRBD1. The sequence was collected from a man aged 30 to 39 in good health. CDR3: CASSSGQGKLFF. The DNA for the CDR3 is TGTGCCAGCAGCTCGGGACAGGGTAAACTGTTTTTT.